Each of the 6 T cell receptor beta chains below was sequenced from the same sample in a study of cytomegalovirus exposure and HLA in healthy donors (dated by TCRdb to the late 2010s). Libraries were constructed by the immunoSEQ multiplex PCR assay. What TCRdb holds here is the immuneACCESS table cut down to in-frame rearrangements. Part of the clones is not present; checked against another copy, under half of the missing clones reflect an unresolved V gene, and the others are unexplained. This sample is represented by 300,000 to 450,000 clones; approximately 90% of them were singletons. Approximately 0.8% of the sample belongs to the ten largest clones. Input material: PBMCs. Source of these receptors: a woman under 30 in good health and CMV-seronegative.

The rearrangement joins TRBV6-1 to TRBJ2-7; a weak D match, TRBD2 (6 bases). CDR3 length: 15 residues. The V and J ends lost 4 bases and 3 bases respectively, with 16 bases between them. CDR1 is MNHNS, CDR2 SASEGT, per germline. As DNA, the CDR3 is TGTGCCAGCAGTGTTTTGGGACTGTCCAACTACGAGCAGTACTTC. Translating gives CASSVLGLSNYEQYF.

For this clone: At the DNA level, this CDR3 is encoded by other sequences in the same sample as well. The V and J genes are TRBV9 and TRBJ2-7; no definite D call. Trimming stripped 2 bases from V and 0 bases from J, with 9 bases between. The germline CDR1 and CDR2 sequences are SGDLS and YYNGEE. The CDR3 length is 14 residues. CDR3 protein: CASSVGWSSYEQYF. The CDR3, as DNA: TGTGCCAGCAGCGTTGGTTGGAGCTCCTACGAGCAGTACTTC. Full variable domain (remainder filled in from reference TRBV9 and TRBJ2-7): DSGVTQTPKHLITATGQRVTLRCSPRSGDLSVYWYQQSLDQGLQFLIQYYNGEERAKGNILERFSAQQFPDLHSELNLSSLELGDSALYFCASSVGWSSYEQYFGPGTRLTVT.

The J gene is TRBJ2-2, the V gene TRBV27, with 7 bases fitting TRBD2. The V and J ends lost 3 bases and 0 bases, in that order; junction bases with no gene match: 4. The V gene's germline CDR1 is MNHEY and CDR2 SMNVEV (reference sequence). The CDR3 runs to 16 residues. This CDR3 reads CASSFIAGANTGELFF. The CDR3, as DNA: TGTGCCAGCAGTTTTATTGCGGGGGCGAACACCGGGGAGCTGTTTTTT.

CDR3 protein: CASSPSGAGSNQPQHF. CDR3 coding DNA: TGTGCCAGCAGCCCCTCAGGGGCGGGCAGCAATCAGCCCCAGCATTTT. J is TRBJ1-5 and V is TRBV28, with a weak D call TRBD1 (6 bases). The V end lost 6 bases, the J end lost 1 base, and 16 bases lay between the germline ends. Germline assignment: CDR1 MDHEN and CDR2 SYDVKM. This CDR3 has 16 residues.

The rearrangement uses TRBV2 and TRBJ1-1; 8 positions match TRBD1. The trim removed 6 bases at V and 3 bases at J, leaving 3 bases unmatched. In germline, CDR1 is SNHLY, CDR2 FYNNEI. The CDR3 covers 13 residues. The CDR3 coding sequence is TGTGCCAGCAGCGGGACAGGTTACACTGAAGCTTTCTTT. Translated, it gives CASSGTGYTEAFF.

The chain uses TRBV9 and TRBJ2-1, with TRBD1 identical over 8 bases. V was clipped by 2 bases and J by 7 bases; unmatched bases: 11. Per germline, CDR1 SGDLS and CDR2 YYNGEE. The CDR3 consists of 16 residues. The CDR3, as DNA: TGTGCCAGCAGCGTTCAGGGGGCGCGGAGCATGAATGAGCAGTTCTTC. Translated: CASSVQGARSMNEQFF. The complete variable domain, with remaining parts taken from reference TRBV9 and TRBJ2-1, reads DSGVTQTPKHLITATGQRVTLRCSPRSGDLSVYWYQQSLDQGLQFLIQYYNGEERAKGNILERFSAQQFPDLHSELNLSSLELGDSALYFCASSVQGARSMNEQFFGPGTRLTVL.